Below are 30 T cell receptor beta chains sequenced from a single sample in a study of neoadjuvant nivolumab and ipilimumab in lung cancer. Profiled with immunoSEQ multiplex PCR; TCRdb holds only in-frame clones, not every one. The table shows 13,000 or so clones, with nearly 97% occurring only once. This sample comprised peripheral blood, obtained after neoadjuvant nivolumab, alone or with ipilimumab, at or shortly before surgery. All receptors come from an adult with non-small cell lung cancer.

The V and J genes are TRBV2 and TRBJ2-2; 11 bases fit TRBD2. CDR3 length: 18 residues. With 2 bases clipped from V and 3 bases from J, the junction kept 8 bases outside the gene matches. Germline CDR1 is SNHLY and CDR2 is FYNNEI. The CDR3 is CASSESLAGGPDTGELFF. The CDR3 region has the DNA TGTGCCAGCAGTGAATCATTAGCGGGAGGGCCCGACACCGGGGAGCTGTTTTTT.

This chain uses TRBV10-1 with TRBJ1-3, with D unresolved. Looked up from germline, CDR1 is WNHNN and CDR2 is SYGVQD (reference sequence). Trimming pared 10 bases from V and 0 bases from J, leaving 13 bases between. The CDR3 has 14 amino acids. CDR3: CATSRGRSGNTIYF. As DNA, the CDR3 is TGCGCCACCTCGAGAGGCCGCTCTGGAAACACCATATATTTT.

The J gene is TRBJ1-3, the V gene TRBV19; no clear D gene. CDR3 length equals 16 residues. Trimming cost V 6 bases and J 4 bases, with 19 bases left between them. Germline V CDR1 and CDR2: LNHDA, SQIVND (reference sequence). The CDR3: CASSGPRVSAGNTIYF. As DNA, the CDR3 is TGTGCCAGTAGCGGGCCGAGGGTTTCAGCAGGAAACACCATATATTTT.

The chain couples TRBV4-1 to TRBJ1-2; a possible D gene is TRBD1 (5 bases). There are 17 residues in the CDR3. From germline, CDR1 is MGHRA and CDR2 YSYEKL. The V end was cut by 4 bases, the J end by 8 bases, with 26 bases between. The CDR3: CASSRSLRVQGSDGYTF. The CDR3 coding sequence is TGCGCCAGCAGCCGCTCCTTAAGGGTTCAGGGATCTGACGGCTACACCTTC.

The CDR3 protein is CASSVVRSANEQFF. CDR3 bases: TGTGCCAGCAGTGTAGTTAGGAGTGCGAATGAGCAGTTCTTC. This chain joins TRBV2 and TRBJ2-1; D gene uncertain. CDR1 is SNHLY, CDR2 FYNNEI, per germline. V lost 4 bases and J 7 bases, leaving 14 bases between the germline ends. The length of the CDR3 is 14 residues.

The chain employs TRBV9 and TRBJ2-3; D perhaps matches TRBD2 (6 bases). Trimming stripped 0 bases from V and 5 bases from J, with 16 bases between. The germline V gene encodes CDR1 SGDLS and CDR2 YYNGEE. CDR3 size: 16 residues. CDR3: CASSVESAGPEDTQYF. CDR3 bases: TGTGCCAGCAGCGTAGAATCTGCGGGACCTGAAGATACGCAGTATTTT.

The rearrangement links TRBV19 to TRBJ2-5, with TRBD2 identical over 11 bases. The CDR3 is 16 residues long. The germline V gene has CDR1 LNHDA and CDR2 SQIVND (reference sequence). After removal of 5 bases from V and 1 base from J, the junction contained 6 bases not matched to a gene. The CDR3 region is CASSPIAGGRQETQYF. The CDR3, as DNA: TGTGCCAGTAGTCCCATAGCGGGAGGGCGCCAAGAGACCCAGTACTTC.

This clone has a handful of counts. This sequence joins TRBV19 and TRBJ1-1; the D is unclear. The V end lost 9 bases, the J end lost 1 base, and 9 bases lay between the germline ends. The CDR3 contains 12 residues. The V gene's germline CDR1 is LNHDA and CDR2 SQIVND (reference sequence). The CDR3 sequence: CASTHGNTEAFF. The DNA of the CDR3 is TGTGCCAGCACACATGGGAACACTGAAGCTTTCTTT. Full variable domain (rest looked up from reference TRBV19 and TRBJ1-1): DGGITQSPKYLFRKEGQNVTLSCEQNLNHDAMYWYRQDPGQGLRLIYYSQIVNDFQKGDIAEGYSVSREKKESFPLTVTSAQKNPTAFYLCASTHGNTEAFFGQGTRLTVV.

The chain carries TRBV5-4 and TRBJ2-1, with TRBD2 identical over 11 bases. The germline V gene has CDR1 SGHNT and CDR2 YYREEE (reference sequence). The CDR3 is 13 residues long. The J segment lost 7 bases and the V segment lost 6 bases, leaving 3 bases of the junction unmatched. The CDR3 region has the DNA TGTGCCAGCACAGCTAGCGGGAGGAATGAGCAGTTCTTC. Its protein product is CASTASGRNEQFF.

CDR3: CASSPNYEQYF. As DNA, the CDR3 is TGTGCCAGCAGCCCCAACTACGAGCAGTACTTC. The V gene is TRBV7-9, the J gene TRBJ2-7; D remains unclear. This CDR3 spans 11 amino acids. Trimming removed 5 bases from V and 3 bases from J, with 5 bases in between. Germline CDR1 SEHNR, CDR2 FQNEAQ (reference sequence).

The V call is TRBV7-2, the J call TRBJ2-7; 7 nucleotides match TRBD2. The trim removed 6 bases at V and 6 bases at J, leaving 8 bases unmatched. The CDR3 spans 13 residues. The germline V gene has CDR1 SGHTA and CDR2 FQGNSA. The CDR3 DNA follows: TGTGCCAGCAGTACACGGACTAGTCCCGAGCAGTACTTC. This encodes CASSTRTSPEQYF.

The chain links TRBV6-5 to TRBJ1-5; no definite D call. V lost 0 bases to trimming and J lost 5 bases, with 8 bases between them. The CDR3 sequence is 14 residues long. Germline CDR1 and CDR2: MNHEY and SVGAGI. The chain's CDR3 is CASSYSPIDQPQHF. CDR3 DNA: TGTGCCAGCAGTTACTCTCCCATCGATCAGCCCCAGCATTTT.

The chain recombines TRBV7-2 with TRBJ2-3; D remains ambiguous. Germline V gene sequence: CDR1 SGHTA, CDR2 FQGNSA. This CDR3 comprises 15 residues. V was clipped by 6 bases and J by 0 bases, with 13 bases between them. CDR3 residues: CASRVTIGSTDTQYF. In nucleotides, the CDR3 is TGTGCCAGCAGGGTTACGATCGGGAGCACAGATACGCAGTATTTT.

V usage is TRBV5-1 and J usage is TRBJ2-5; TRBD1 or TRBD2 may be the D gene (5 bases each). Near its end, the DNA agrees better with TRBJ2-7, so the J call may be wrong. Germline-derived CDR1 and CDR2 are SGHRS and YFSETQ. The CDR3 runs 16 residues. The CDR3 nucleotides are TGCGCCAGCAGCTTGGCTGGGGACGCCCTATCCTACGAGCAGTACTTC. Translating it yields CASSLAGDALSYEQYF.

This chain joins TRBV14 and TRBJ2-3; 10 positions match TRBD2. The germline gives CDR1 SGHDN, CDR2 FVKESK. With V trimmed by 7 bases and J by 4 bases, 8 bases remained unmatched. There are 15 residues in the CDR3. The CDR3 here is CASKGLAGESDTQYF. The CDR3 bases are TGTGCCAGCAAAGGGCTAGCGGGAGAATCAGATACGCAGTATTTT.

J is TRBJ2-7 and V is TRBV15; D might be TRBD1 (5 bases). CDR3 length: 15 amino acids. Germline-derived CDR1 and CDR2 are LNHNV and YYDKDF (reference sequence). The ends were cut back, 4 bases at V and 0 bases at J, with 13 bases in the middle. The CDR3: CATSKGDRHSYEQYF. The CDR3 nucleotides are TGTGCCACCAGCAAAGGCGACAGACACTCCTACGAGCAGTACTTC.

The V and J genes are TRBV11-1 and TRBJ2-1; D is undetermined. Deletions cut 3 bases from V and 4 bases from J, with 10 bases between. This CDR3 spans 14 amino acids. Germline values: CDR1 SGHAT, CDR2 FQDESV (reference sequence). The CDR3 protein is CASSFFESYNEQFF. CDR3 DNA: TGTGCCAGCAGCTTTTTTGAGAGTTACAATGAGCAGTTCTTC.

The chain combines TRBV7-3 with TRBJ2-4; tentatively, D is TRBD2 (6 bases). This CDR3 comprises 18 residues. V dropped 1 base and J dropped 0 bases, with 16 bases sitting between them. The germline V gene encodes CDR1 SGHTA and CDR2 FQGTGA. The CDR3 DNA reads TGTGCCAGCAGCTTAAATGGCCTTAGCGGTTCAGCCAAAAACATTCAGTACTTC. Amino acids: CASSLNGLSGSAKNIQYF.

J is TRBJ2-7 and V is TRBV5-6; 12 nucleotides agree with TRBD2. CDR3 length: 15 amino acids. Trimming at V came to 5 bases and at J to 5 bases, leaving 8 bases not matched to a gene. Germline V gene sequence: CDR1 SGHDT, CDR2 YYEEEE. CDR3 loop: CASSLAGGPPNEQYF. CDR3 nucleotide sequence: TGTGCCAGCAGTCTAGCGGGAGGGCCTCCTAACGAGCAGTACTTC. The variable domain in full, with the rest retrieved from reference TRBV5-6 and TRBJ2-7, is DAGVTQSPTHLIKTRGQQVTLRCSPKSGHDTVSWYQQALGQGPQFIFQYYEEEERQRGNFPDRFSGHQFPNYSSELNVNALLLGDSALYLCASSLAGGPPNEQYFGPGTRLTVT.

The chain carries TRBV27 and TRBJ2-7; no definite D call. Trimming took off 5 bases at V and 3 bases at J, with 11 bases between the two ends. This CDR3 has 13 residues. Germline-derived CDR1 and CDR2 are MNHEY and SMNVEV (reference sequence). The CDR3 region is CASSHSVHYEQYF. In nucleotides, the CDR3 is TGTGCCAGCAGTCACTCGGTACACTACGAGCAGTACTTC.

The genes are TRBV19 and TRBJ1-2; possible D gene TRBD1, 6 bases. The ends were cut back, 7 bases at V and 0 bases at J, with 21 bases in the middle. CDR3 length: 17 residues. Per germline, CDR1 LNHDA and CDR2 SQIVND (reference sequence). CDR3 nucleotides: TGTGCCAGTACCGACTACACTCAACAGGGAGCTAACTATGGCTACACCTTC. It specifies CASTDYTQQGANYGYTF.

The CDR3 reads CASSPIPLAGGPKNTGELFF. CDR3 DNA: TGTGCCAGCAGCCCTATTCCTCTAGCGGGAGGGCCGAAGAACACCGGGGAGCTGTTTTTT. This chain joins TRBV7-3 and TRBJ2-2, with 12 nucleotides matching TRBD2. The V gene end was trimmed by 5 bases and the J gene end by 1 base; junction bases not matched to a gene: 14. The CDR3 loop spans 20 amino acids. From germline, CDR1 is SGHTA and CDR2 FQGTGA.

The genes are TRBV28 and TRBJ2-5, with D perhaps TRBD1 (5 bases). This CDR3 is 17 amino acids long. The germline V gene encodes CDR1 MDHEN and CDR2 SYDVKM. V was clipped by 5 bases and J by 5 bases, with 24 bases between them. The CDR3 loop reads CASSAHGSLPSGETQYF. In DNA, the CDR3 is TGTGCCAGCAGTGCGCATGGGTCTCTTCCTTCAGGGGAGACCCAGTACTTC.

The V and J genes are TRBV5-1 and TRBJ2-1; 13 bases align to TRBD2. Germline CDR1 is SGHRS and CDR2 is YFSETQ. V was pared by 5 bases and J by 2 bases, with 7 bases of the junction left unmatched. The CDR3 extends over 17 amino acids. In DNA, the CDR3 is TGCGCCAGCAGATGGACTAGCGGGAGACTTACCTACAATGAGCAGTTCTTC. Protein sequence: CASRWTSGRLTYNEQFF.

The chain recombines TRBV27 with TRBJ1-3; no definite D call. The CDR3 covers 13 residues. Looked up from germline, CDR1 is MNHEY and CDR2 is SMNVEV (reference sequence). V was clipped by 5 bases and J by 4 bases, with 9 bases between them. CDR3 sequence: CASSSGLGNTIYF. DNA of the CDR3: TGTGCCAGCAGTAGTGGGTTGGGAAACACCATATATTTT.

This clone came up a few times. V is TRBV7-2 and J is TRBJ1-1; D gene unclear. The CDR3 extends over 12 amino acids. Germline V gives CDR1 SGHTA, CDR2 FQGNSA. V was pared by 0 bases and J by 5 bases, with 4 bases between. CDR3 protein: CASSLAGTEAFF. CDR3 DNA: TGTGCCAGCAGCTTAGCAGGAACTGAAGCTTTCTTT.

The chain uses TRBV6-5 and TRBJ1-4; no clear D. The V gene's germline CDR1 is MNHEY and CDR2 SVGAGI. The V end lost 4 bases, the J end lost 8 bases, and 5 bases lay between the germline ends. The CDR3 contains 11 residues. The CDR3 loop is CASSSQEKLFF. The CDR3 DNA reads as TGTGCCAGCAGTTCCCAAGAAAAACTGTTTTTT.

The V and J genes are TRBV9 and TRBJ2-2, with 9 bases matching TRBD1. The CDR3 is 15 residues long. Germline CDR1 is SGDLS and CDR2 is YYNGEE. Trimming removed 4 bases from V and 7 bases from J; junction bases left unmatched: 8. The CDR3: CASSPRDRDGGELFF. The CDR3 DNA reads as TGTGCCAGCAGCCCACGGGACAGGGACGGCGGGGAGCTGTTTTTT.

This chain uses TRBV30 with TRBJ2-7; D gene ambiguous. Trimming pared 1 base from V and 3 bases from J, leaving 13 bases between. Germline V lookup: CDR1 GTSNPN, CDR2 SVGIG (reference sequence). The CDR3 loop spans 14 amino acids. The CDR3 bases are TGTGCCTGGAGTGGCAGAGGATTAGGCTACGAGCAGTACTTC. This sequence encodes CAWSGRGLGYEQYF.

The chain is built from TRBV9 and TRBJ2-7; TRBD2 matches at 8 bases. V was pared by 4 bases and J by 0 bases, with 9 bases of the junction left unmatched. The germline V gene encodes CDR1 SGDLS and CDR2 YYNGEE. CDR3 length: 16 residues. This chain's CDR3 is CASSMNSGTSSYEQYF. The CDR3 bases are TGTGCCAGCAGCATGAATAGCGGGACCAGCTCCTACGAGCAGTACTTC.